The 4 T cell receptor beta chains below all came from one sample that was sequenced in a study of tumor and adjacent non-tumor tissue in lung cancer. A modified ARM-PCR protocol with three rounds of nested PCR amplified TCRbeta. One entry per CDR3 protein, called by TCRdb with MiXCR from the multiplex PCR reads. In the table there are tens of thousands of distinct CDR3 sequences, around 71% of which are singletons. No cell sorting was done before RNA was extracted from the tissue. Material: lung tumor tissue. The receptors were gathered from a man aged 55 to 70 with non-small cell lung cancer.

With respect to this clonotype: The junction and the germline gene differ at one end; a read error may be behind it. The chain uses TRBV28 and TRBJ2-5; possibly TRBD1 for D (6 bases). Looked up from germline, CDR1 is MDHEN and CDR2 is SYDVKM. This CDR3 has 17 amino acids. The CDR3 region has the DNA TGTGCCAGCAGTCCTCCAGTCCCCCAGGGGCCGAGAGAGACCCAGTGCTTC. Residues: CASSPPVPQGPRETQCF.

This clonotype was counted many times. The chain links TRBV13 to TRBJ2-6; possibly TRBD1 for D (6 bases). V gave up 6 bases and J gave up 2 bases, with 17 bases separating them. The length of the CDR3 is 17 residues. The germline V gene encodes CDR1 PRHDT and CDR2 FYEKMQ (reference sequence). This chain's CDR3 is CASSLPSGAPGANVLTF. The CDR3 DNA sequence: TGTGCCAGCAGTCTGCCCTCAGGGGCCCCTGGGGCCAACGTCCTGACTTTC.

For this clonotype: The CDR3 carries no conserved terminal phenylalanine or tryptophan, so it likely arises from a read error. The chain recombines TRBV11-2 with TRBJ1-2; no firm D call. The CDR3 is 13 amino acids. In germline, CDR1 is SGHAT, CDR2 FQNNGV. The CDR3 region has the DNA TGTACCAGCAGCTTATTGAGAAAAACAAGCTACACCCTC. Protein: CTSSLLRKTSYTL.

About this clonotype: At one end, the junction sequence differs from germline, possibly due to a read error. J is TRBJ2-2 and V is TRBV4-1; D unclear. CDR3 length equals 14 residues. Germline assignment: CDR1 MGHRA and CDR2 YSYEKL. The CDR3 DNA reads TGCGCCAGCGGCCGGAAGGGCTCCACCAGGGAGCTGTTTTTT. It is translated as CASGRKGSTRELFF.